This T cell receptor (beta chain) was captured by sequencing in a study of breast tumors, draining lymph nodes, adjacent tissues. Regarding the study as a whole: The lymph node origin of tumor T cells was framed as consistent with a hypothesis, not demonstrated. Findings are consistent with lymph node origin and intratumoral expansion of most tumor T cells. Tumor and nontumor repertoires were significantly more similar in luminal-like than in basal-like breast cancer. Tumor repertoires ranked between lymph nodes and nontumor tissue in diversity, with V and J gene preferences.

Worth noting for this clonotype: Its antigen is unknown. Because it lacks the conserved phenylalanine or tryptophan at the end, this CDR3 is likely a read error.

Germline CDR1 reads WNHNN; CDR2 reads SYGVQD (reference sequence). The CDR3 totals 17 residues. The junction had 9 bases not matched to a gene; V was cut back by 3 bases and J by 3 bases. TCRdb itself ran the multiplex PCR reads through MiXCR, one entry per CDR3 protein. The table records roughly 86,000 distinct CDR3 sequences, approximately 20% of them present only once. Samples came from axillary lymph nodes draining the breast cancer. Specimen: axillary lymph node tissue. This clonotype was sampled from a female donor with breast cancer. Some clones in this sample may be carry-over from other donors' samples. The V call is TRBV10-1, the J call TRBJ2-3; 10 bases line up with TRBD2. This CDR3 reads CASSDPAGGPTTDTQYL. CDR3 in DNA: TGCGCCAGCAGTGATCCAGCGGGAGGGCCGACAACAGATACGCAGTATCTT.